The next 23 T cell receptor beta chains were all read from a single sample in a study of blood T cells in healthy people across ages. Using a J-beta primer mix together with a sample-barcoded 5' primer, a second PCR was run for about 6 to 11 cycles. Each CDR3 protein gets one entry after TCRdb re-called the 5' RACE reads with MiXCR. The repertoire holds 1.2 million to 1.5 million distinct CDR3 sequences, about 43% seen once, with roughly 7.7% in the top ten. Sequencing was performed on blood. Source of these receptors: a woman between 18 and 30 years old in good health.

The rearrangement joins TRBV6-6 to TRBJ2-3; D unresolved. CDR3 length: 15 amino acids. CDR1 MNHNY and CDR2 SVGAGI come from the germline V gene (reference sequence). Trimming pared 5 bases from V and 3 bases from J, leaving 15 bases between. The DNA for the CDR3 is TGTGCCAGCAGTAAGCCCCTTAGTACAACAGATACGCAGTATTTT. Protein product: CASSKPLSTTDTQYF.

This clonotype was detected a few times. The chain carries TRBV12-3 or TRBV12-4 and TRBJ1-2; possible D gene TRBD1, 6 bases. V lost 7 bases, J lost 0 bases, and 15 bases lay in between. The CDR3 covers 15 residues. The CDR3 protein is CASTLSTGTNYGYTF. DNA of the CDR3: TGTGCCAGCACCTTATCAACAGGGACTAACTATGGCTACACCTTC.

In nucleotides, the CDR3 is TGTGCCAGCAGCTTGAACGGGGGGCCGGAAGAGACCCAGTTCTTC. This encodes CASSLNGGPEETQFF. V is TRBV5-6 and J is TRBJ2-1, with D perhaps matching TRBD2 (7 bases). Germline V lookup: CDR1 SGHDT, CDR2 YYEEEE. V shed 1 base and J shed 13 bases, with 21 bases lying between them. CDR3 length: 15 residues. The entire variable domain, with the rest obtained from reference TRBV5-6 and TRBJ2-1, is as follows: DAGVTQSPTHLIKTRGQQVTLRCSPKSGHDTVSWYQQALGQGPQFIFQYYEEEERQRGNFPDRFSGHQFPNYSSELNVNALLLGDSALYLCASSLNGGPEETQFFGPGTRLTVL.

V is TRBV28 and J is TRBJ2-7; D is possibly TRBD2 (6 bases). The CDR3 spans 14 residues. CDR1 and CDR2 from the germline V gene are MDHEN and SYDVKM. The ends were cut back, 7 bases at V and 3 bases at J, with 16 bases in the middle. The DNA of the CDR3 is TGTGCCAGCAATAGGTTGGAGGGAGTCTACGAGCAGTACTTC. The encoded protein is CASNRLEGVYEQYF.

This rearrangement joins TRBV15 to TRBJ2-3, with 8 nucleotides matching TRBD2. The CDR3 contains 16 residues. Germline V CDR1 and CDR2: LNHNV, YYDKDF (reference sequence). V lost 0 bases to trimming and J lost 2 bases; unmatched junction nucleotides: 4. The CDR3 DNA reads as TGTGCCACCAGCAGAGATCGAGCGGGGGTCACAGATACGCAGTATTTT. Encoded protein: CATSRDRAGVTDTQYF.

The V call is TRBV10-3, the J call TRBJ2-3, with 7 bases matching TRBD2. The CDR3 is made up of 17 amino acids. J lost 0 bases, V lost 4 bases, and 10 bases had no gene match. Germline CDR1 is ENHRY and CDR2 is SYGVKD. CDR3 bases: TGTGCCATCAGTGTGGGTGGGACTACCACTAGCACAGATACGCAGTATTTT. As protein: CAISVGGTTTSTDTQYF.

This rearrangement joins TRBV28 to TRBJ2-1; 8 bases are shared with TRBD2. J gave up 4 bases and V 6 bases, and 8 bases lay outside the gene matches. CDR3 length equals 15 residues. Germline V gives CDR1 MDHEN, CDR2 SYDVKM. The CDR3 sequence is CASRRSGGPYNEQFF. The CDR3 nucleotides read TGTGCCAGCAGAAGATCGGGGGGGCCGTACAATGAGCAGTTCTTC.

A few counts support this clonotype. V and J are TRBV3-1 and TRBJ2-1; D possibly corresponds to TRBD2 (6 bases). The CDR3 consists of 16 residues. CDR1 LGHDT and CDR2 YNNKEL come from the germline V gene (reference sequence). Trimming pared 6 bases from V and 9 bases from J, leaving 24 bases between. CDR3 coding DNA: TGTGCCAGCAGACGTGAGGGACTCCCATCCCGTGGTGAGCAGTTCTTC. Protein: CASRREGLPSRGEQFF.

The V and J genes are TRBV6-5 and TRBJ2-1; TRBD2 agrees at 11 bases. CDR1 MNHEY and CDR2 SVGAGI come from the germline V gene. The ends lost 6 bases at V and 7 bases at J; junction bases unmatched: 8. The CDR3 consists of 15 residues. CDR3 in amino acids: CASRELAGAQNEQFF. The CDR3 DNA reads TGTGCCAGCAGGGAACTAGCGGGAGCTCAAAATGAGCAGTTCTTC.

The CDR3, as DNA: TGTGCCAGCAGCCAAGTAGCGGGAGGGAAGACCCAGTACTTC. Translation gives CASSQVAGGKTQYF. The rearrangement links TRBV3-1 to TRBJ2-5; 11 nucleotides agree with TRBD2. The germline CDR1 and CDR2 sequences are LGHDT and YNNKEL (reference sequence). The J segment lost 6 bases and the V segment lost 1 base, leaving 1 base of the junction unmatched. The CDR3 runs 14 residues.

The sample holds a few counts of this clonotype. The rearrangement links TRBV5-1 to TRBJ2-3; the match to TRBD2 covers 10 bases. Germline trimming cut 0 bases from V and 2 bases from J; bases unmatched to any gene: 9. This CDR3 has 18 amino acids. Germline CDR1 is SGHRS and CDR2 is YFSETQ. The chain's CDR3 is CASSLDLASGGLTDTQYF. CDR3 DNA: TGCGCCAGCAGCTTGGATCTTGCTAGCGGGGGACTCACAGATACGCAGTATTTT.

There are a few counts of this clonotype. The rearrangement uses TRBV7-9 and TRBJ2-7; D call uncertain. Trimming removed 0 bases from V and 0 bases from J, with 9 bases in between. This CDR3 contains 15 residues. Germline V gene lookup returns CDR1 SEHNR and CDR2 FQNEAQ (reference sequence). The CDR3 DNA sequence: TGTGCCAGCAGCTTAGCGGCACTTAACTCCTACGAGCAGTACTTC. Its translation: CASSLAALNSYEQYF.

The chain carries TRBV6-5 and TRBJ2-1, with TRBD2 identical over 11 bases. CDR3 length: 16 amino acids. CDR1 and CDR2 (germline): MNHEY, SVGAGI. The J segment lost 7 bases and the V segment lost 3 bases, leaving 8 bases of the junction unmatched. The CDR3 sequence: CASSYVAGGMVNEQFF. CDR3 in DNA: TGTGCCAGCAGTTATGTAGCGGGAGGGATGGTAAATGAGCAGTTCTTC.

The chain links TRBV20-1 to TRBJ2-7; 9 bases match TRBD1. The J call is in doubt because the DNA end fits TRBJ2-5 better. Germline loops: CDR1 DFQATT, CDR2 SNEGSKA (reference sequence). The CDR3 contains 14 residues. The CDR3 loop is CSALPRTGEETQYF. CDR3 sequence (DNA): TGCAGTGCTCTCCCCAGGACAGGGGAAGAGACCCAGTACTTC.

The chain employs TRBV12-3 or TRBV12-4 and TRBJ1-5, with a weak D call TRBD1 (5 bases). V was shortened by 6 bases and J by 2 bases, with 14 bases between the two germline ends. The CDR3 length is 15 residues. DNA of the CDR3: TGTGCCAGCAGCACCAGGGTGGTCGGCAATCAGCCCCAGCATTTT. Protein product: CASSTRVVGNQPQHF.

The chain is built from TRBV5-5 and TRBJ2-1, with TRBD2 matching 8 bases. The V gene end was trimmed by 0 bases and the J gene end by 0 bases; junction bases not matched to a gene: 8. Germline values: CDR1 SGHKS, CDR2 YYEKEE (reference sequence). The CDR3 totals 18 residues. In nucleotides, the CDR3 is TGTGCCAGCAGCTTGGGGACTAGCACGATCAGCTCCTACAATGAGCAGTTCTTC. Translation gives CASSLGTSTISSYNEQFF. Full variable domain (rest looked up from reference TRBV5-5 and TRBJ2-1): DAGVTQSPTHLIKTRGQQVTLRCSPISGHKSVSWYQQVLGQGPQFIFQYYEKEERGRGNFPDRFSARQFPNYSSELNVNALLLGDSALYLCASSLGTSTISSYNEQFFGPGTRLTVL.

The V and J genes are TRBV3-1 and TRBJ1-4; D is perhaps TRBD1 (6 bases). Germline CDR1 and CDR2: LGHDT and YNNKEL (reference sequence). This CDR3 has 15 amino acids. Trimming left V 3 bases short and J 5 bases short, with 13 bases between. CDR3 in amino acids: CASSQGPGGNEKLFF. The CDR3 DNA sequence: TGTGCCAGCAGCCAGGGACCGGGGGGCAATGAAAAACTGTTTTTT.

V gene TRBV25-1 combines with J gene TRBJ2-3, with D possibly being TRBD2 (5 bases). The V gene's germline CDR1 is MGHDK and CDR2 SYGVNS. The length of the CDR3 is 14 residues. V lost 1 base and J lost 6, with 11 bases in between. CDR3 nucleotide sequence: TGTGCCAGCAGTGAATTTCGGACTGCCGATACGCAGTATTTT. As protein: CASSEFRTADTQYF.

CDR3 protein: CSAVGATTLTVEQFF. In DNA, the CDR3 is TGCAGTGCAGTAGGGGCTACCACCCTGACGGTTGAGCAGTTCTTC. The chain recombines TRBV20-1 with TRBJ2-1; D is perhaps TRBD1 (5 bases). The germline V gene encodes CDR1 DFQATT and CDR2 SNEGSKA (reference sequence). Trimming took 6 bases from V and 9 from J, leaving 24 bases between them. There are 15 residues in the CDR3.

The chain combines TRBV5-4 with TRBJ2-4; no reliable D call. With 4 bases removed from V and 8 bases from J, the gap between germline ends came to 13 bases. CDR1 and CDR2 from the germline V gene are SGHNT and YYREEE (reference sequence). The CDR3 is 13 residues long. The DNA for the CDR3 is TGTGCCAGCAGCCAGGACCGGTTTGACATTCAGTACTTC. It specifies CASSQDRFDIQYF.

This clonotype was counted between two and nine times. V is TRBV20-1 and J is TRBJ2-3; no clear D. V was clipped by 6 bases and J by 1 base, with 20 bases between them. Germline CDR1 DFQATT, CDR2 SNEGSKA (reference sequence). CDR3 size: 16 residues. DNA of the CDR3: TGCAGTGCCCAGAGTGCAGTATCAGTTGGCACAGATACGCAGTATTTT. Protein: CSAQSAVSVGTDTQYF.

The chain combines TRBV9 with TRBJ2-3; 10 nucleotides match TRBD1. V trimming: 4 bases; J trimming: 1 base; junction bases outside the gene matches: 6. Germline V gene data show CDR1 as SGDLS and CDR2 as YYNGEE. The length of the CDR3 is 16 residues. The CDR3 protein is CASSPRDRGGTDTQYF. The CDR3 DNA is TGTGCCAGCAGCCCCCGGGACAGGGGAGGCACAGATACGCAGTATTTT.

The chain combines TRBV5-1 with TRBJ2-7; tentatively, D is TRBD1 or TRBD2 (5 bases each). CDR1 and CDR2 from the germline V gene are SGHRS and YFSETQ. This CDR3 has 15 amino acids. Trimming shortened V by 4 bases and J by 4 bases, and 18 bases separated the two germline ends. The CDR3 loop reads CASSAVQGDRYEQYF. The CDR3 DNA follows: TGCGCCAGCAGCGCAGTCCAGGGAGATAGGTACGAGCAGTACTTC.